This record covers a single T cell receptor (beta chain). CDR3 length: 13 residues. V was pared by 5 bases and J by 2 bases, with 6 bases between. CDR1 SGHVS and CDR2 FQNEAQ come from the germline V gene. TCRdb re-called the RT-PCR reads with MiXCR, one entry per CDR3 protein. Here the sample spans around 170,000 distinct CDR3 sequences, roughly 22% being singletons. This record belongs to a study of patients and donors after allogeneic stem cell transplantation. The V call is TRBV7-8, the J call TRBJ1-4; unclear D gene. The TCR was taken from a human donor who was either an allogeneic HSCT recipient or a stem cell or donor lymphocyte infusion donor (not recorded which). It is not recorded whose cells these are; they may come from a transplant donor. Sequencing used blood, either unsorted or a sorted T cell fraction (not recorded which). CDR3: CASSADTNEKLFF. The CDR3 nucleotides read TGTGCCAGCAGCGCGGACACTAATGAAAAACTGTTTTTT.